This T cell receptor beta chain is from a study of T cells in women clearing cervical HPV infection (dated by TCRdb to the late 2010s). Study-level background: The cases were about 25 women with histologically confirmed HPV16-related CIN3 or worse, and 2 of these cases were invasive cancers. Controls were approximately 25 women whose single incident HPV16 infection cleared within 12 months without precancer or cancer developing. Blood from cases was collected at the visit where the lesion was first found, while blood from controls was collected once the infection could no longer be detected. For cases, a median interval of about 150 days, with an interquartile range of about 90 to 210 days, was observed between lesion detection and blood sampling. Since only a few of the women had HLA typing available, the possibility that HLA type was acting as a confounder could not be ruled out. The exploratory proof-of-principle case-control study was nested within the Guanacaste HPV Natural History Study in Costa Rica and compared TCR repertoires across cervical HPV16 outcomes. Cases and controls were matched on age within five years and on year of sample collection. Median age was about 32 years in cases versus just over 37 in controls, and baseline characteristics did not differ significantly. In the parent cohort, about 10,000 women aged 18 or older were enrolled in Guanacaste, Costa Rica, during about 1992 to 1994 and then followed for seven years. As quality controls, five blinded duplicates were added to each group, bringing the total to about 60 samples made up of about 50 participants and ten or so replicates. Broad study findings and their caveats: The cross-sectional design could not show whether associations preceded infection or resulted from it; effector/memory subsets and HPV-specific T cells were not isolated. Because the number of T cells in each sample was unknown, differences in richness could reflect differing T-cell content rather than repertoire biology. Significantly higher TCR repertoire richness was observed in CIN3+ cases than in controls across sequencing depths, whereas no difference in evenness was found. By combining richness with V gene abundances, random forest classifiers separated cases from controls with an estimated AUC of about 0.82. TRBV6-7 relative abundance was lower in cases than in controls (around 0.11% versus 0.16%; Bonferroni P = 0.0008).

Every participant had a single incident cervical HPV16 infection, and women with prevalent HPV16 infections were excluded. Cervical HPV DNA was detected with MY09/MY11 PCR, and genotyping was done with dot-blot hybridization. Fifteen mL of heparinized blood was centrifuged, after which the buffy coat was aliquoted, frozen at -30 degrees C, and then stored at -80 degrees C. Genomic DNA was extracted from buffy coat specimens using QIAGEN kits. Taken from cysteine to phenylalanine, the CDR3 has 15 residues. The DNA has 36 bases, all within the CDR3, and is read from base 1. CDR1 and CDR2 were assigned from the germline V gene (reference sequence) as DFQATT and SNEGSKA. Concerning this clone itself: Which antigen it targets is not known. The read terminates 3 residues before the CDR3 end, so the remaining end is supplied by the germline J gene.

The immunoSEQ assay used multiplex PCR to amplify TCR beta CDR3 regions from an average of roughly 1,200 ng of genomic DNA per sample. The assay corrected primer bias using a complete synthetic TCR repertoire to establish an amplification baseline. The amplicons were sequenced using the Illumina platform. Per the authors' processing: Error correction of the sequences involved clustering with frequency ratios plus a modified nearest-neighbor algorithm, after which the sequences were analyzed in the immunoSEQ Analyzer using IMGT gene definitions. At each rarefaction depth, TCR richness and evenness were averaged across 20 rarefaction repeats, and samples with fewer sequences than that depth were excluded. Wilcoxon rank sum tests with FDR correction were used to compare relative abundances of V, D and J genes between the groups. An intraclass correlation of 95% to 97% for TCR richness and an average of about 80% across some 69 gene segments were obtained from the blinded duplicates. TCRdb carries this immuneACCESS record with in-frame sequences only. Its versions omit some clonotypes, under half of them owing to an unresolved V gene in the studies checked, with the rest unexplained. V and J calls and clone size are given by that table; D and trimming were obtained from the DNA. The sample has tens of thousands of clones on record. Over 3% of the sample belongs to the ten largest clones.

The receptor was isolated from a woman between 18 and 69 years old with a cervical HPV16 infection that either progressed to CIN3+ or cleared (not recorded which). The sequencing input was blood buffy coat. The chain links TRBV20-1 with TRBJ2-2; TRBD1 fits 8 bases in the junction. Incomplete CDR3 DNA: TGCAGTGCAAACACAGGGGGTTATGGTAATTCACCG. Its protein reads: CSANTGGYGNSP. The full CDR3 reads CSANTGGYGNSPLFF.